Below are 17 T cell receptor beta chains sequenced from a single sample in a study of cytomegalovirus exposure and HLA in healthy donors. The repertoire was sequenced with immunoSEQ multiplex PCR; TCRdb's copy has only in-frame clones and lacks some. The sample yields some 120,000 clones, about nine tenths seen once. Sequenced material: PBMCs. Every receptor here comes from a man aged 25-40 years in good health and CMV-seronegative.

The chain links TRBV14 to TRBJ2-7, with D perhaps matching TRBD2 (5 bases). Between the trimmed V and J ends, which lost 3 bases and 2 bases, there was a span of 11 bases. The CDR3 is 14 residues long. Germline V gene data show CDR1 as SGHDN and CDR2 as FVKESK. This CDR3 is CASSQRTLTYEQYF. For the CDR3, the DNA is TGTGCCAGCAGCCAGAGGACTCTCACCTACGAGCAGTACTTC.

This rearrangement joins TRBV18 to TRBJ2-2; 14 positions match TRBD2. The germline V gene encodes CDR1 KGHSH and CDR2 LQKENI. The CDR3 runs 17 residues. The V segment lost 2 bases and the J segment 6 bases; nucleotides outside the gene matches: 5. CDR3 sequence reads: CASSPKGLAGDPGELFF. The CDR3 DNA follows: TGTGCCAGCTCACCAAAGGGACTAGCGGGAGACCCCGGGGAGCTGTTTTTT.

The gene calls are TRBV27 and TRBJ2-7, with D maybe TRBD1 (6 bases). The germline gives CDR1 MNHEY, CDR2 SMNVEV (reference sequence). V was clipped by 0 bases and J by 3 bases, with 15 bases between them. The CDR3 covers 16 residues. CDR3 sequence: CASSLSSQGSRYEQYF. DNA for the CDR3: TGTGCCAGCAGTTTATCTTCCCAGGGGTCACGCTACGAGCAGTACTTC.

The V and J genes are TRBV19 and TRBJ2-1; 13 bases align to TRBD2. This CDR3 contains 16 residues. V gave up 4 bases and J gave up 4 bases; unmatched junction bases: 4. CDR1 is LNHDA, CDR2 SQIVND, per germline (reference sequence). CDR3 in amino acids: CASSTGLAGVYNEQFF. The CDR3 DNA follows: TGTGCCAGTAGTACCGGACTAGCGGGAGTATACAATGAGCAGTTCTTC.

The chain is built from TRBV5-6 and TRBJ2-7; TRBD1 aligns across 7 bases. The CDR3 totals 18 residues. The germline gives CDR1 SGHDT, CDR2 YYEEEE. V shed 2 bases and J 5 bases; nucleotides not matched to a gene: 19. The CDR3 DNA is TGTGCCAGCAGCTTTGGGGCTGACAGGGTGAGTCGTCACGACGAGCAGTACTTC. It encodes CASSFGADRVSRHDEQYF.

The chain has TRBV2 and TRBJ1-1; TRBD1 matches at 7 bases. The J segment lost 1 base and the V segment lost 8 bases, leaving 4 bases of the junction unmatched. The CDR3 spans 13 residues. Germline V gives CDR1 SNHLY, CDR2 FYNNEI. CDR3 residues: CASHGQANTEAFF. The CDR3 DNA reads TGTGCCAGCCACGGACAGGCGAACACTGAAGCTTTCTTT.

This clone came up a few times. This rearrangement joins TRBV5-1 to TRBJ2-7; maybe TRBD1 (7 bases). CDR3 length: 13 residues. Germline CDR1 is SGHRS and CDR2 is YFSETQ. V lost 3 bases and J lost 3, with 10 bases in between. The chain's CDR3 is CASSWRDSYEQYF. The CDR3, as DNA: TGCGCCAGCAGCTGGCGGGACAGCTACGAGCAGTACTTC.

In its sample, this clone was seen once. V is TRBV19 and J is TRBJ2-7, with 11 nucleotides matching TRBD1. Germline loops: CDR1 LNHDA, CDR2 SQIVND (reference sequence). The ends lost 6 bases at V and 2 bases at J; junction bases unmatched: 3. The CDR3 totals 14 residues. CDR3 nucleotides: TGTGCCAGTAGGCGGGACAGGGGGGCCTACGAGCAGTACTTC. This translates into CASRRDRGAYEQYF.

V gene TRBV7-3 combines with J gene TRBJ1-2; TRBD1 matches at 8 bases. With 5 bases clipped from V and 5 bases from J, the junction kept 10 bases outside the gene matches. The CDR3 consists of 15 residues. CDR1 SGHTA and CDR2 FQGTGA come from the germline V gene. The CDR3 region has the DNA TGTGCCAGCAGCCGAACCCCGGGACAGGCATATGGCTACACCTTC. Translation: CASSRTPGQAYGYTF. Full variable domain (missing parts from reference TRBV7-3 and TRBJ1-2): GAGVSQTPSNKVTEKGKYVELRCDPISGHTALYWYRQSLGQGPEFLIYFQGTGAADDSGLPNDRFFAVRPEGSVSTLKIQRTERGDSAVYLCASSRTPGQAYGYTFGSGTRLTVV.

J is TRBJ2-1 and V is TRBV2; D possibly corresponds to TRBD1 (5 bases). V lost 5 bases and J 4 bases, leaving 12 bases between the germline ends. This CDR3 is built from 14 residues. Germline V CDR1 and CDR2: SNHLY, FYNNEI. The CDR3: CASSSGLDYNEQFF. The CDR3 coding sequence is TGTGCCAGCAGTTCAGGGCTAGATTACAATGAGCAGTTCTTC. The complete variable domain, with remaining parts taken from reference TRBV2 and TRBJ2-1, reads EPEVTQTPSHQVTQMGQEVILRCVPISNHLYFYWYRQILGQKVEFLVSFYNNEISEKSEIFDDQFSVERPDGSNFTLKIRSTKLEDSAMYFCASSSGLDYNEQFFGPGTRLTVL.

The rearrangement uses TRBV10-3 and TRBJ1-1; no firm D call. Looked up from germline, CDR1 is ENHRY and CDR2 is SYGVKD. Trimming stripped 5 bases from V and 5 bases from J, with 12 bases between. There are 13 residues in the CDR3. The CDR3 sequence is CAISRGFETEAFF. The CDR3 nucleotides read TGTGCCATCAGTAGAGGGTTTGAAACTGAAGCTTTCTTT.

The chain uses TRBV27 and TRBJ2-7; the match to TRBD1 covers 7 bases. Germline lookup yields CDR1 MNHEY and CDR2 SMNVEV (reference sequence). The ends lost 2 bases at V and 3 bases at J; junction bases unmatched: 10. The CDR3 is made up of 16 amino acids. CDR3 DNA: TGTGCCAGCAGTTTAGCTTTCCCGACAGGGATCTACGAGCAGTACTTC. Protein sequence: CASSLAFPTGIYEQYF.

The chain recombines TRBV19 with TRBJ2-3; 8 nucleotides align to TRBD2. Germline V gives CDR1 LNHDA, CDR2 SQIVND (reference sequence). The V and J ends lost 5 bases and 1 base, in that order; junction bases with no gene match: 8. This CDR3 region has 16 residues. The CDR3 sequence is CASSLTAGVGTDTQYF. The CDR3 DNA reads TGTGCCAGTAGTCTCACAGCGGGAGTAGGCACAGATACGCAGTATTTT.

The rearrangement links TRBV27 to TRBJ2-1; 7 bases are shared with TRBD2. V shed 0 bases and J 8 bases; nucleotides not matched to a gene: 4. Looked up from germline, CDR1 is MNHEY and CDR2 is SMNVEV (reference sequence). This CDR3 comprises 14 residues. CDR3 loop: CASSLSYRGDEQFF. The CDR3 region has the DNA TGTGCCAGCAGTTTATCGTACCGGGGGGATGAGCAGTTCTTC.

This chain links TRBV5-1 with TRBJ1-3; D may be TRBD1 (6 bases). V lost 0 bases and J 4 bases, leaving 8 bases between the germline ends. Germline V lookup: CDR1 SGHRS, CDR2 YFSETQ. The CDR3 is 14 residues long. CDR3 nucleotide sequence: TGCGCCAGCAGCTTGGACAGGGTCGGAAACACCATATATTTT. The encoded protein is CASSLDRVGNTIYF. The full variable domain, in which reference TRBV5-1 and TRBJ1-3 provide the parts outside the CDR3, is KAGVTQTPRYLIKTRGQQVTLSCSPISGHRSVSWYQQTPGQGLQFLFEYFSETQRNKGNFPGRFSGRQFSNSRSEMNVSTLELGDSALYLCASSLDRVGNTIYFGEGSWLTVV.

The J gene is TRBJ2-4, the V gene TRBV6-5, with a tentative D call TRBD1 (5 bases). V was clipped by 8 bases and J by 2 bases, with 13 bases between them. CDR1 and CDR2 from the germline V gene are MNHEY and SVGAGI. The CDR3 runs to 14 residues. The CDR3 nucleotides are TGTGCCAGCGAGGACAAGGAGACCAAAAACATTCAGTACTTC. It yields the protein CASEDKETKNIQYF.

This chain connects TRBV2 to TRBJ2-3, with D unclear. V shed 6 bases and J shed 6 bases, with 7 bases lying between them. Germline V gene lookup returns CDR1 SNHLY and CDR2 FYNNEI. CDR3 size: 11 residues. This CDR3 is CASRSFDTQYF. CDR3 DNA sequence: TGTGCCAGCAGGAGTTTTGATACGCAGTATTTT.